Sequencing of this TCR beta chain was carried out in a study of identical twins (dated by TCRdb to 2015 to 2016). General notes on the study: TCR alpha and beta repertoires from monozygotic twins, unrelated adults of various ages and cord blood were deep-sequenced to test whether fetal clonotypes persist. To rule out contamination, the twin experiments were replicated at different times with different library preparation protocols.

This clonotype was recorded at least ten times. Its antigen remains unidentified. One junction end disagrees with the germline gene, perhaps due to a read error. Results and caveats for the whole study, not just this receptor: Compared with coincidental sharing between unrelated individuals, out-of-frame TCR alpha sequences shared between twins had an excess of sequences with low generation probability. Invariant T cells such as MAIT and iNKT could partly confound zero-insertion analyses, though diverse VJ usage argued against this for most clonotypes. Because the same donors could not be followed over many years, the conclusions relied on cross-sectional statistical analysis. In beta out-of-frame sequences, excess twin sharing was weaker, because having fewer shared sequences lowered the signal-to-noise ratio. Recombination models systematically underestimated out-of-frame TCR alpha sharing in monozygotic twins but agreed with sharing between unrelated individuals. Abundant cord blood beta clonotypes had fewer insertions, young adult naive repertoires showed a similar but weaker trend, and memory repertoires showed no such trend.

The CDR3 holds 15 amino acids from the cysteine to the phenylalanine. Of all the DNA, just the CDR3 is kept, 45 bases in frame from base 1. CDR1 and CDR2, looked up from the germline V gene, are KGHSH and LQKENI. All donors were healthy Caucasians. The twin cohort comprised three pairs of female monozygotic twins, all aged about 18 to 30 years. Positive isolation kits from Invitrogen were used to isolate the CD4+ and CD8+ T cell populations. The receptor library was made with 5' RACE. Sequencing took place on an Illumina HiSeq 2000. A universal primer binding site was introduced by template switching, and a unique molecular identifier was present in the final cDNA, enabling accurate counting of TCR cDNA molecules. First-strand cDNA for TCR alpha and beta chains was synthesized from specific primers in the conserved constant-segment region. To control for contamination, every cDNA library was double barcoded, receiving both a SMART-Mk sample barcode and Illumina barcodes. TruSeq adapter sequences along with Illumina sample barcodes were introduced in two successive PCR steps. The TCR alpha and beta cDNA libraries were sequenced on the Illumina HiSeq platform using custom primers. For the original study's pipeline: Unique molecular identifiers were extracted from raw reads with MiGEC, and CDR3 positions were determined with MiXCR. For each individual, recombination models were inferred using an EM algorithm with the repgenHMM and IGoR tools. The analysis of shared clonotypes was done with the tcR package in R, with sharing normalized by the product of cloneset sizes. Out-of-frame nonproductive sequences were analyzed to study raw recombination free of thymic and clonal selection effects. The public reads were quality trimmed at Q25 with fastp and then assembled into clones with MiXCR by TCRdb, keeping productive beta chains. Here each entry gathers all rows of one CDR3 protein and keeps the most common genes and DNA. In this record, the V and J calls reflect TCRdb's handling and not the investigators' own analysis. A total of 500,000 or so distinct CDR3 sequences appear in this sample, 13% to 15% of them only once. The biggest ten clones account for more than 0.5% of the sample.

These same records also appear under a second study, on yellow fever vaccine responses in identical twins. As the second study states: The authors reported that the T cell response to vaccination in identical twins appeared partly convergent and partly personalized. The study precisely tracked vaccine-responding T cell clones in identical twins.

Sequencing was carried out using CD4+ T cells sorted from blood. The chain is made from TRBV18 and TRBJ2-7; TRBD2 matches 11 bases in the middle. This clonotype originated in a woman under 30 in good health. The CDR3 region: CASSPGTSGSYEQYF. The DNA reads as follows: TGCGCCAGCAGCCCCGGGACTAGCGGCTCCTACGAGCAGTACTTC.